Following are 18 T cell receptor beta chains from one sample sequenced in a study of T cells expressing NK-cell markers (TCRdb year 2020). The library relied on 5' RACE. Sequencing relied on an Illumina HiSeq 2000. TCRdb reprocessed the reads and assigns one entry to each CDR3 protein sequence, leaving out DNA. This sample's table carries tens of thousands of distinct CDR3 sequences. Together, the top ten hold 60% of the sample. Sequenced input: blood T cells: a sorted CD56 or NKG2C T cell subset, CD4+ or CD8+ T cells, or bulk PBMC T cells (not recorded which). Receptors were obtained from a woman aged 18-69 years in good health.

The chain recombines TRBV12-3 or TRBV12-4 with TRBJ2-1; the D call from TCRdb, TRBD1, cannot be confirmed without DNA. The CDR3 spans 15 residues. CDR3 amino acids: CASRGDVSAGNEQFF.

Measured by frequency, this clonotype is large. The chain uses TRBV7-9 and TRBJ2-1; TCRdb indicates TRBD1, and absent DNA this call remains unverified. The germline V gene has CDR1 SEHNR and CDR2 FQNEAQ (reference sequence). The CDR3 length is 12 residues. CDR3 sequence: CASTPGSNEQFF.

V and J are TRBV20-1 and TRBJ2-5; absent DNA, TCRdb's TRBD2 call cannot be checked. Per the germline V gene, CDR1 is DFQATT and CDR2 is SNEGSKA (reference sequence). The CDR3 contains 14 residues. This CDR3 reads CSLRLAGDQETQYF.

The chain is built from TRBV5-1 and TRBJ2-1; checking the TCRdb D call of TRBD1 is not possible without DNA. The CDR3 totals 15 residues. Looked up from germline, CDR1 is SGHRS and CDR2 is YFSETQ. This chain's CDR3 is CASRRGGGTNNEQFF.

J is TRBJ2-5 and V is TRBV2; TCRdb selects TRBD1, and the lack of DNA leaves this call unchecked. Looked up from germline, CDR1 is SNHLY and CDR2 is FYNNEI. This CDR3 contains 15 residues. The CDR3 loop reads CASSSPDRVKETQYF.

The V and J genes are TRBV2 and TRBJ2-2; TCRdb proposes TRBD2, but this gene call is untestable without DNA. Germline CDR1 SNHLY, CDR2 FYNNEI. The CDR3 totals 15 residues. CDR3 amino acids: CARGNREGETGELFF.

The chain couples TRBV11-3 to TRBJ2-1; TCRdb gives TRBD1 as the D gene, but with no DNA this cannot be confirmed. CDR1 is SGHNT, CDR2 YENEEA, per germline. The CDR3 spans 14 residues. The chain's CDR3 is CASSGRTGPNEQFF.

The chain uses TRBV6-5 and TRBJ2-2. Germline V gives CDR1 MNHEY, CDR2 SVGAGI. There are 15 residues in the CDR3. CDR3 loop: CASSYNSLNTGELFF.

The V gene is TRBV4-1, the J gene TRBJ2-7; TCRdb selects TRBD1, and the lack of DNA leaves this call unchecked. Germline V CDR1 and CDR2: MGHRA, YSYEKL. The CDR3 runs 14 residues. The CDR3: CASSQVDRVVEQYF.

This chain joins TRBV27 and TRBJ2-7; TCRdb returns TRBD1, unconfirmable since there is no DNA. Germline V gene lookup returns CDR1 MNHEY and CDR2 SMNVEV (reference sequence). This CDR3 comprises 16 residues. The CDR3: CASSLSSGTVTYEQYF.

The V call is TRBV6-5, the J call TRBJ1-5. CDR3 length: 14 amino acids. The germline CDR1 and CDR2 sequences are MNHEY and SVGAGI. CDR3 sequence: CASSYATANQPQHF.

The chain links TRBV7-9 to TRBJ2-7; TCRdb designates TRBD2, a call that cannot be tested without DNA. Looked up from germline, CDR1 is SEHNR and CDR2 is FQNEAQ (reference sequence). The CDR3 is made up of 16 amino acids. The CDR3 loop is CASSFFSGTGSYEQYF.

The V gene is TRBV27, the J gene TRBJ1-1; TCRdb designates TRBD1, a call that cannot be tested without DNA. CDR3 length: 12 amino acids. The germline V gene has CDR1 MNHEY and CDR2 SMNVEV (reference sequence). CDR3 in amino acids: CASAGTATEAFF.

The rearrangement links TRBV12-3 or TRBV12-4 to TRBJ2-7; the D gene TCRdb calls, TRBD1, cannot be checked with no DNA. The CDR3 sequence is 15 residues long. Here the CDR3 reads CASRMGQGAFYEQYF.

The chain combines TRBV6-5 with TRBJ1-2; absent DNA, TCRdb's TRBD1 call cannot be checked. Germline-derived CDR1 and CDR2 are MNHEY and SVGAGI. This CDR3 region has 13 residues. The CDR3 sequence: CASSYTQGDGYTF.

V usage is TRBV29-1 and J usage is TRBJ2-1; there is no DNA to check the TCRdb D call of TRBD2. This CDR3 is built from 14 residues. Per the germline V gene, CDR1 is SQVTM and CDR2 is ANQGSEA. CDR3 amino acids: CSVVLSGRAREQFF.

This sequence joins TRBV20-1 and TRBJ2-1. The CDR3 sequence is 14 residues long. Germline V lookup: CDR1 DFQATT, CDR2 SNEGSKA (reference sequence). This CDR3 is CSASERGLLEEQFF.

V is TRBV15 and J is TRBJ1-1; TCRdb outputs TRBD1, but without DNA this stays unchecked. CDR1 is LNHNV and CDR2 is YYDKDF in the germline V gene (reference sequence). This CDR3 has 18 residues. This CDR3 reads CATSSNGQPGQLNTEAFF.